This T cell receptor (beta chain) came from a study of cytomegalovirus exposure and HLA in healthy donors. Regarding the study as a whole: A previous analysis found most TCR beta V segments productive roughly 87% or roughly 30% of the time.

Of note for this clone: Antigen specificity is unknown.

PCR was performed using 60 Vbeta and 13 Jbeta primers. Here immunoSEQ multiplex PCR was the method, and the copy in TCRdb shows in-frame clones only, minus some. The repertoire has 120,000 to 150,000 clones, 60% to 85% of them found once; the top ten carry approximately 6.3%. Healthy bone marrow donors formed the donor group. V shed 0 bases and J shed 10 bases, with 13 bases lying between them. The CDR3 contains 15 residues. Germline CDR1 reads MNHNS; CDR2 reads SASEGT. Sequencing was performed on PBMCs. The J gene is TRBJ1-6, the V gene TRBV6-1; D may be TRBD1 (6 bases). This TCR was sampled from a woman aged 40 to 50 in good health and CMV-seropositive. Here the CDR3 reads CASSEARAGDSPLHF. DNA of the CDR3: TGTGCCAGCAGTGAAGCAAGGGCAGGGGACTCACCCCTCCACTTT.